Listed below are T cell receptor beta chains from one sample, sequenced in a study of control samples from healthy donors and cancer patients. Here immunoSEQ multiplex PCR was the method, and the copy in TCRdb shows in-frame clones only, minus some. Of fewer than 300,000 clones detected, over 75% appear once; the ten largest clones hold more than 10%. Sequencing was carried out using PBMCs. These receptors came from a woman aged 60 to 75 with lung cancer. The CDR3 runs from the conserved cysteine through the conserved F or W. D genes are given only for firm matches. Part of the rows lack a size; the others show once, few, many or a class for expanded clones.

TRBD1	15	NA	TRBV7-3	TRBJ2-1	TGTGCCAGCAGCTTAACGGGACAGGGGAACAATGAGCAGTTCTTC	CASSLTGQGNNEQFF
NA	11	few	TRBV5-1	TRBJ2-5	TGCGCCAGCAGCTTGCAAGAGACCCAGTACTTC	CASSLQETQYF
NA	15	NA	TRBV20-1	TRBJ2-2	TGCAGTGCTAGTTCCGACATCCCGAACACCGGGGAGCTGTTTTTT	CSASSDIPNTGELFF
NA	14	few	TRBV5-5	TRBJ2-1	TGTGCCAGCAGCTTGGAAGTTACCTACAATGAGCAGTTCTTC	CASSLEVTYNEQFF
NA	17	NA	TRBV7-8	TRBJ1-2	TGTGCCAGCAGCTCCCGGTTGGGTGGCAGGTTTAACTATGGCTACACCTTC	CASSSRLGGRFNYGYTF
NA	12	NA	TRBV2	TRBJ1-6	TGTGCCAGCCAGCCTATCCAGGGACCCCTCCACTTT	CASQPIQGPLHF
NA	11	NA	TRBV29-1	TRBJ1-2	TGCAGCGTTGAGGGCAGCCATGGCTACACCTTC	CSVEGSHGYTF
NA	15	NA	TRBV15	TRBJ1-3	TGTGCCACCAGCAGAGATCGGACGTTTGGAAACACCATATATTTT	CATSRDRTFGNTIYF
NA	15	NA	TRBV5-1	TRBJ1-6	TGCGCCAGCAGCTCGACAAGGGGGGTTGGGTCACCCCTCCACTTT	CASSSTRGVGSPLHF
NA	12	NA	TRBV19	TRBJ1-4	TGTGCCAGTAGTGCAGGAGGGGAAAAACTGTTTTTT	CASSAGGEKLFF
TRBD2	16	NA	TRBV27	TRBJ2-1	TGTGCCAGCAGTTTATACCTAGCGGGAGCCTACAATGAGCAGTTCTTC	CASSLYLAGAYNEQFF
NA	14	NA	TRBV5-1	TRBJ1-2	TGCGCCAGCAGCTTGGAGCTGATGAACTATGGCTACACCTTC	CASSLELMNYGYTF
NA	15	few	TRBV15	TRBJ2-5	TGTGCCACCAGCCGGGGAAGGGGATTACAAGAGACCCAGTACTTC	CATSRGRGLQETQYF
NA	15	NA	TRBV19	TRBJ2-7	TGTGCCAGTAGTCAGACAGTCCTCAATATCTACGAGCAGTACTTC	CASSQTVLNIYEQYF